This record looks at one TCR beta chain sequence and its context. The data were taken from a study of CD8 T cells in Susac syndrome. When the RNA was reverse transcribed, random hexamers were used with an input of roughly 0.45 to 1 ug. TCRdb re-called the immunoSEQ multiplex PCR reads with MiXCR, one entry per CDR3 protein. The sample holds 75,000 to 95,000 distinct CDR3 sequences, 90% to 95% seen once. Germline V gene data show CDR1 as SGHTA and CDR2 as FQGNSA. V lost 4 bases to trimming and J lost 3 bases, with 12 bases between them. The CDR3 sequence is 14 residues long. The chain is built from TRBV7-2 and TRBJ1-1; no clear D. Sequencing used CD8+ T cells from PBMCs. The TCR originated in a human donor with multiple sclerosis. CDR3 region: CASSSLSWDTEAFF. Written as DNA, the CDR3 is TGTGCCAGCAGCTCCCTTTCATGGGACACTGAAGCTTTCTTT.